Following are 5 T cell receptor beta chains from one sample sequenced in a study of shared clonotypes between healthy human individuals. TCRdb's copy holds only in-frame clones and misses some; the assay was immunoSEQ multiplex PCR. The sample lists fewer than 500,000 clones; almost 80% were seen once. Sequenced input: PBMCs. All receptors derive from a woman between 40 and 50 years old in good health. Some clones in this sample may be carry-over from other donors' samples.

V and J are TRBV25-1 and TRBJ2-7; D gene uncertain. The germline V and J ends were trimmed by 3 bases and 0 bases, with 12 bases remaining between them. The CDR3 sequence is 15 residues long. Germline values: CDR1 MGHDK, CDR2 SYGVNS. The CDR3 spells CASSEAGPSSYEQYF. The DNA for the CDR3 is TGTGCCAGCAGTGAGGCAGGACCGAGCTCCTACGAGCAGTACTTC.

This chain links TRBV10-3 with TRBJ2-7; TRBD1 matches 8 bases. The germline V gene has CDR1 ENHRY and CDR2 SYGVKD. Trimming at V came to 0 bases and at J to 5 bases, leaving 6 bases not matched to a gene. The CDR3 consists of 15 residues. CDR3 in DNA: TGTGCCATCAGTGAGTCGCAGGGGGCGCTTGACGAGCAGTACTTC. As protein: CAISESQGALDEQYF.

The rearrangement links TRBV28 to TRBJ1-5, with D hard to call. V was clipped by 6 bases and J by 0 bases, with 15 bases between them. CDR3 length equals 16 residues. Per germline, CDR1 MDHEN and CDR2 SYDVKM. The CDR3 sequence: CASSLPGQYSNQPQHF. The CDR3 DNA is TGTGCCAGCAGCCTCCCCGGGCAGTATAGCAATCAGCCCCAGCATTTT.

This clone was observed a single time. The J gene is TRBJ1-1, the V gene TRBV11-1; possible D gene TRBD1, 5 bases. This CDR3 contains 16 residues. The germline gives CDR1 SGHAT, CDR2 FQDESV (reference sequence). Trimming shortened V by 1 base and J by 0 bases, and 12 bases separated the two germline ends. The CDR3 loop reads CASSLELAGLNTEAFF. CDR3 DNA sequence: TGTGCCAGCAGCTTAGAACTTGCAGGGCTGAACACTGAAGCTTTCTTT.

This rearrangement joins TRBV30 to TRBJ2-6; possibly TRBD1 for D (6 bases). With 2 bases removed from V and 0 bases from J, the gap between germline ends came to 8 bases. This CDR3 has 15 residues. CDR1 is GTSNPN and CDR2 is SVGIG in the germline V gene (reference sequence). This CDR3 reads CAWSKGGSGANVLTF. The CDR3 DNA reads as TGTGCCTGGAGTAAAGGGGGCTCTGGGGCCAACGTCCTGACTTTC.